The clone carrying this T cell receptor (beta chain) occurred a few times. The antigen remains undetermined. It was by quantitative 5'-RACE with molecular barcodes that TCR beta libraries were made. In TCRdb, the 5' RACE reads were re-called with MiXCR into one record per CDR3 protein. Of some 330,000 distinct CDR3 sequences in the sample, under 8.5% were seen once. The sample is drawn from a study of CD8 T cells in ankylosing spondylitis. The study, taken as a whole, reports: Reactive arthritis synovial fluid and blood previously showed some of these motif variants. Reportedly, matched ankylosing spondylitis synovial fluid was significantly enriched for disease-linked clones. There was a TCR beta motif, made of several highly homologous variants, that appeared characteristic of ankylosing spondylitis blood.

Per germline, CDR1 SGHRS and CDR2 YFSETQ. This CDR3 region has 14 residues. Trimming pared 4 bases from V and 0 bases from J, leaving 11 bases between. The chain uses TRBV5-1 and TRBJ2-7, with D maybe TRBD2 (6 bases). The sequenced material came from blood, either unsorted or a sorted T cell fraction (not recorded which). This receptor was taken from a male donor with ankylosing spondylitis. The CDR3 spells CASSTDGSSYEQYF. DNA of the CDR3: TGCGCCAGCAGCACGGACGGGAGCTCCTACGAGCAGTACTTC.